A single sample is the source of the 24 T cell receptor beta chains below, sequenced in a study of blood T cell repertoires in COVID-19. Some clones are missing from TCRdb's copy, which holds only in-frame ones; the method was immunoSEQ multiplex PCR. The sample consists of about 380,000 clones, roughly 87% of them appearing once. The sequencing input was PBMCs or T cells enriched from blood (not recorded which). These receptors were taken from a woman aged 25 to 39 who had recovered from COVID-19.

This chain joins TRBV28 and TRBJ2-1; perhaps TRBD2 as D (6 bases). Trimming took off 8 bases at V and 3 bases at J, with 8 bases between the two ends. There are 12 residues in the CDR3. Germline CDR1 is MDHEN and CDR2 is SYDVKM. The CDR3 sequence is CASDGSYNEQFF. CDR3 sequence (DNA): TGTGCCAGCGACGGGAGCTACAATGAGCAGTTCTTC.

The chain joins TRBV20-1 to TRBJ2-1; tentative D call: TRBD2 (6 bases). Trimming removed 3 bases from V and 9 bases from J, with 9 bases in between. Germline V CDR1 and CDR2: DFQATT, SNEGSKA (reference sequence). This CDR3 is 11 amino acids long. CDR3 sequence (DNA): TGCAGTGCTAGGGGACTCTCTGAGCAGTTCTTC. As protein: CSARGLSEQFF.

The genes are TRBV6-1 and TRBJ1-1, with 7 bases matching TRBD1. Germline V gene lookup returns CDR1 MNHNS and CDR2 SASEGT. The CDR3 has 16 residues. After removal of 3 bases from V and 5 bases from J, the junction contained 12 bases not matched to a gene. The CDR3 DNA follows: TGTGCCAGCAGTGACGGGGCCCCGGACAGGAGGACTGAAGCTTTCTTT. It encodes CASSDGAPDRRTEAFF.

This chain connects TRBV5-6 to TRBJ2-2; TRBD1 aligns across 7 bases. Germline CDR1 reads SGHDT; CDR2 reads YYEEEE. V trimming: 4 bases; J trimming: 0 bases; junction bases outside the gene matches: 9. The CDR3 sequence is 17 residues long. CDR3 DNA sequence: TGTGCCAGCAGCACTCTCGTGACAGGGACGAACACCGGGGAGCTGTTTTTT. It yields the protein CASSTLVTGTNTGELFF.

The rearrangement uses TRBV9 and TRBJ1-4; D ambiguous. Trimming pared 0 bases from V and 8 bases from J, leaving 14 bases between. The CDR3 consists of 15 residues. Germline loops: CDR1 SGDLS, CDR2 YYNGEE. DNA of the CDR3: TGTGCCAGCAGCGTAGGCCGGTCCCGCGGGGAAAAACTGTTTTTT. It translates to CASSVGRSRGEKLFF.

A few counts support this clone. J is TRBJ1-4 and V is TRBV4-1; 8 bases line up with TRBD1. The CDR3 consists of 14 residues. In germline, CDR1 is MGHRA, CDR2 YSYEKL. After removal of 1 base from V and 10 bases from J, the junction contained 5 bases not matched to a gene. Written as DNA, the CDR3 is TGCGCCAGCAGCCAAGTGGGGACAGGTGGAAAACTGTTTTTT. This codes for CASSQVGTGGKLFF.

J is TRBJ1-5 and V is TRBV3-1 (or the pseudogene TRBV3-2), with D perhaps TRBD1 (5 bases). The germline gives CDR1 LGHDT, CDR2 YNNKEL (reference sequence). The CDR3 extends over 15 amino acids. V was pared by 1 base and J by 3 bases, with 10 bases between. CDR3 nucleotide sequence: TGTGCCAGCAGCCAAGGGGGCTGGAACAATCAGCCCCAGCATTTT. It yields the protein CASSQGGWNNQPQHF.

The genes are TRBV2 and TRBJ1-2; D ambiguous. The CDR3 is 12 residues long. V lost 4 bases to trimming and J lost 7 bases, with 10 bases between them. Looked up from germline, CDR1 is SNHLY and CDR2 is FYNNEI. CDR3: CASSVEGLGYTF. The CDR3 DNA reads as TGTGCCAGCAGTGTGGAGGGCCTTGGCTACACCTTC.

The chain recombines TRBV15 with TRBJ1-2; 9 positions agree with TRBD1. V lost 1 base and J lost 3; bases outside the gene matches: 3. Germline loops: CDR1 LNHNV, CDR2 YYDKDF (reference sequence). CDR3 size: 15 residues. CDR3 DNA: TGTGCCACCAGCAGAGGGGGACAGGGTCACTATGGCTACACCTTC. Translation gives CATSRGGQGHYGYTF.

The V call is TRBV19, the J call TRBJ2-7; 11 bases align to TRBD2. Germline CDR1 reads LNHDA; CDR2 reads SQIVND (reference sequence). The CDR3 contains 15 residues. Germline trimming cut 3 bases from V and 7 bases from J; bases unmatched to any gene: 8. CDR3: CASSMGSGRAGEQYF. The CDR3 nucleotides read TGTGCCAGTAGTATGGGTAGCGGGAGGGCTGGGGAGCAGTACTTC.

This clone was seen only once. The chain is built from TRBV15 and TRBJ2-2; D gene uncertain. Trimming removed 0 bases from V and 0 bases from J, with 14 bases in between. CDR3 size: 18 residues. Germline V gene data show CDR1 as LNHNV and CDR2 as YYDKDF (reference sequence). CDR3 region: CATSRDRPVVANTGELFF. DNA for the CDR3: TGTGCCACCAGCAGAGATCGCCCAGTCGTCGCGAACACCGGGGAGCTGTTTTTT.

V usage is TRBV18 and J usage is TRBJ2-7; a weak D match, TRBD1 (5 bases). Between the trimmed V and J ends, which lost 2 bases and 3 bases, there was a span of 8 bases. This CDR3 is 13 amino acids long. Germline V gene sequence: CDR1 KGHSH, CDR2 LQKENI. The CDR3, as DNA: TGTGCCAGCTCACCAGTCAGGGACTACGAGCAGTACTTC. It is translated as CASSPVRDYEQYF.

The V gene is TRBV2, the J gene TRBJ1-6, with TRBD1 identical over 9 bases. The germline V gene has CDR1 SNHLY and CDR2 FYNNEI. The CDR3 totals 14 residues. Trimming removed 8 bases from V and 8 bases from J; junction bases left unmatched: 7. The chain's CDR3 is CASATDRGYSPLHF. The CDR3 nucleotides are TGTGCCAGCGCCACGGACAGGGGATATTCACCCCTCCACTTT.

This sequence joins TRBV25-1 and TRBJ2-2; no firm D call. Per the germline V gene, CDR1 is MGHDK and CDR2 is SYGVNS. Trimming left V 5 bases short and J 4 bases short, with 8 bases between. This CDR3 has 13 amino acids. The CDR3 coding sequence is TGTGCCAGCAGTTTCCCACTCACCGGGGAGCTGTTTTTT. This translates into CASSFPLTGELFF. The full variable domain, its missing parts supplied by reference TRBV25-1 and TRBJ2-2, is EADIYQTPRYLVIGTGKKITLECSQTMGHDKMYWYQQDPGMELHLIHYSYGVNSTEKGDLSSESTVSRIRTEHFPLTLESARPSHTSQYLCASSFPLTGELFFGEGSRLTVL.

The rearrangement joins TRBV19 to TRBJ2-7, with 9 bases that match TRBD1. The germline CDR1 and CDR2 sequences are LNHDA and SQIVND (reference sequence). CDR3 size: 14 residues. The V gene end was trimmed by 5 bases and the J gene end by 4 bases; junction bases not matched to a gene: 6. The CDR3 DNA follows: TGTGCCAGTAGTTGGGGACAGGGAAAGTACGAGCAGTACTTC. The encoded protein is CASSWGQGKYEQYF. The whole variable domain, filled in from reference TRBV19 and TRBJ2-7, reads DGGITQSPKYLFRKEGQNVTLSCEQNLNHDAMYWYRQDPGQGLRLIYYSQIVNDFQKGDIAEGYSVSREKKESFPLTVTSAQKNPTAFYLCASSWGQGKYEQYFGPGTRLTVT.

This clone was observed a few times. This chain links TRBV20-1 with TRBJ1-6, with TRBD1 matching over 9 bases. There are 15 residues in the CDR3. In germline, CDR1 is DFQATT, CDR2 SNEGSKA (reference sequence). V trimming: 6 bases; J trimming: 7 bases; junction bases outside the gene matches: 10. The CDR3 coding sequence is TGCAGTGCCAGTAAATCGACAGGGGGGAATTCACCCCTCCACTTT. Amino acid sequence: CSASKSTGGNSPLHF.

The chain combines TRBV27 with TRBJ1-2; maybe TRBD1 (5 bases). The length of the CDR3 is 15 residues. In germline, CDR1 is MNHEY, CDR2 SMNVEV (reference sequence). V was cut by 3 bases and J by 1 base, with 12 bases left in between. CDR3 residues: CASSFVPGLNYGYTF. CDR3 bases: TGTGCCAGCAGTTTTGTCCCGGGACTTAACTATGGCTACACCTTC.

In this sample, this clone turned up a few times. The V call is TRBV28, the J call TRBJ2-7; D is perhaps TRBD2 (6 bases). Germline CDR1 MDHEN, CDR2 SYDVKM. The length of the CDR3 is 12 residues. V was shortened by 4 bases and J by 3 bases, with 7 bases between the two germline ends. CDR3 in DNA: TGTGCCAGCAGTTGGAGGGTCTACGAGCAGTACTTC. Its protein product is CASSWRVYEQYF.

The chain is built from TRBV3-1 (or the pseudogene TRBV3-2) and TRBJ1-3; 7 nucleotides agree with TRBD1. CDR3 size: 18 residues. CDR1 LGHDT and CDR2 YNNKEL come from the germline V gene (reference sequence). V trimming: 3 bases; J trimming: 0 bases; junction bases outside the gene matches: 11. The CDR3 is CASSQARRGQPSGNTIYF. The CDR3 bases are TGTGCCAGCAGCCAGGCGCGGAGGGGGCAGCCCTCTGGAAACACCATATATTTT.

The V gene is TRBV29-1, the J gene TRBJ1-6, with D perhaps TRBD1 (5 bases). The length of the CDR3 is 13 residues. CDR1 is SQVTM and CDR2 is ANQGSEA in the germline V gene. Trimming took 5 bases from V and 3 from J, leaving 8 bases between them. Written as DNA, the CDR3 is TGCAGCGTTTCTGACAGCTATAATTCACCCCTCCACTTT. Translated: CSVSDSYNSPLHF.

The chain carries TRBV18 and TRBJ2-3; no clear D gene. Trimming removed 3 bases at V and 2 bases at J, with 12 bases between. The CDR3 loop spans 15 amino acids. The germline gives CDR1 KGHSH, CDR2 LQKENI. The CDR3 region is CASSPYGQATDTQYF. The CDR3 DNA is TGTGCCAGCTCACCTTATGGCCAGGCCACAGATACGCAGTATTTT.

The chain joins TRBV19 to TRBJ1-1; D remains ambiguous. The germline V gene encodes CDR1 LNHDA and CDR2 SQIVND (reference sequence). V shed 4 bases and J shed 0 bases, with 9 bases lying between them. The length of the CDR3 is 14 residues. CDR3 nucleotide sequence: TGTGCCAGTAGTACCTCTTTCCTGAACACTGAAGCTTTCTTT. This codes for CASSTSFLNTEAFF.

This chain uses TRBV2 with TRBJ1-6, with D perhaps TRBD1 (6 bases). The germline V gene has CDR1 SNHLY and CDR2 FYNNEI. CDR3 size: 13 residues. V was clipped by 11 bases and J by 5 bases, with 13 bases between them. The CDR3 DNA reads as TGTGCCGGGAGAGACAGGCATAATTCACCCCTCCACTTT. Protein product: CAGRDRHNSPLHF. The full variable domain, rest sourced from reference TRBV2 and TRBJ1-6, is EPEVTQTPSHQVTQMGQEVILRCVPISNHLYFYWYRQILGQKVEFLVSFYNNEISEKSEIFDDQFSVERPDGSNFTLKIRSTKLEDSAMYFCAGRDRHNSPLHFGNGTRLTVT.

The chain carries TRBV15 and TRBJ1-2; 7 bases align to TRBD1. Germline CDR1 is LNHNV and CDR2 is YYDKDF (reference sequence). Trimming removed 1 base from V and 1 base from J; junction bases left unmatched: 3. The CDR3 is 15 residues long. Here the CDR3 DNA reads TGTGCCACCAGCAGAGCCCGGGACAGTAACTATGGCTACACCTTC. This codes for CATSRARDSNYGYTF.